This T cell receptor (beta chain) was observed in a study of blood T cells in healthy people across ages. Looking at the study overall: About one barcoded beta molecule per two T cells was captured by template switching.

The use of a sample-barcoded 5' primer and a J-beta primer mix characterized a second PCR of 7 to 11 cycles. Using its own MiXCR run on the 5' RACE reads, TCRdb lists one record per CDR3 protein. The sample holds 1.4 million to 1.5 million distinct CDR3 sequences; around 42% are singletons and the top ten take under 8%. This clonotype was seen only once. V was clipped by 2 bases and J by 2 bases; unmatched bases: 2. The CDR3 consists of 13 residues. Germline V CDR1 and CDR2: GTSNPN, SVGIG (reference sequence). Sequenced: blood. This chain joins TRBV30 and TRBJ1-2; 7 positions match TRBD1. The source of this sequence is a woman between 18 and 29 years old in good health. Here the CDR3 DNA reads TGTGCCTGGAGTTCAGGGGGAAACTATGGCTACACCTTC. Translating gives CAWSSGGNYGYTF.